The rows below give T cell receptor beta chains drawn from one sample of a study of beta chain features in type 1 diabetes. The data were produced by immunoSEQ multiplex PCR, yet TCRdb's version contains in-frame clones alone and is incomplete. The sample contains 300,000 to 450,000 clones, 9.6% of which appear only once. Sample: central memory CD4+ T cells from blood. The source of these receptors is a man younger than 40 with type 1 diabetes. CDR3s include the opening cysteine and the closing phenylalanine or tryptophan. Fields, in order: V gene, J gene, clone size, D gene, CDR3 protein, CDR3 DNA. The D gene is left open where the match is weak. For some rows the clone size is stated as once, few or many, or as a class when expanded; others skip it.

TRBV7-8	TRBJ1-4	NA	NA	CASSPYSTNEKLFF	TGTGCCAGCAGCCCTTATTCAACTAATGAAAAACTGTTTTTT
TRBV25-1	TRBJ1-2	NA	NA	CASTGRNERGNYGYTF	TGTGCCAGCACGGGGAGAAATGAGCGGGGGAACTATGGCTACACCTTC
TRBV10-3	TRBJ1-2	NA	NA	CAISDQPLEGYTF	TGTGCCATCAGTGATCAACCACTGGAGGGCTACACCTTC
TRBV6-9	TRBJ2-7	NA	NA	CASRDEVYEQYF	TGTGCCAGCAGGGATGAGGTTTACGAGCAGTACTTC
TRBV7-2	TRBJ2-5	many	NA	CASSSGGSFLETQYF	TGTGCCAGCAGCTCGGGCGGCAGCTTTCTGGAGACCCAGTACTTC
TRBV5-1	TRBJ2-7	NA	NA	CASSLSPGSEQYF	TGCGCCAGCAGCTTATCCCCAGGGTCCGAGCAGTACTTC
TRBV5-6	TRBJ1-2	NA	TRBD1	CASSFQTGGRRRSNYGYTF	TGTGCCAGCAGCTTTCAGACAGGGGGCCGTCGCCGCTCGAACTATGGCTACACCTTC
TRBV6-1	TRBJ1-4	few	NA	CASASPPWANEKLFF	TGTGCCAGCGCGTCCCCGCCGTGGGCTAATGAAAAACTGTTTTTT
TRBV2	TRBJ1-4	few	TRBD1	CASSVEGAGEKLFF	TGTGCCAGCAGTGTTGAGGGGGCTGGTGAAAAACTGTTTTTT
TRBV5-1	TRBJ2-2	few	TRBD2	CASSRGGLAETLGELFF	TGCGCCAGCAGCCGCGGGGGGCTAGCCGAGACACTCGGGGAGCTGTTTTTT
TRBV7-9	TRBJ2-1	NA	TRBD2	CASSYPSSGINEQFF	TGTGCCAGCAGCTACCCCAGCAGCGGGATCAATGAGCAGTTCTTC
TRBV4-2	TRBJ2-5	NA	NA	CASSQDMGETQYF	TGTGCCAGCAGCCAAGATATGGGGGAGACCCAGTACTTC
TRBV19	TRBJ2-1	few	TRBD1	CASRGQSYNEQFF	TGTGCCAGTAGGGGACAGTCATACAATGAGCAGTTCTTC
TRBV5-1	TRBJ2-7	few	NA	CASSLGQGGYEQYF	TGCGCCAGCAGCTTGGGGCAGGGAGGTTACGAGCAGTACTTC
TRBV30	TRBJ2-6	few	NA	CAWSVDPSGANVLTF	TGTGCCTGGAGTGTAGATCCCTCTGGGGCCAACGTCCTGACTTTC
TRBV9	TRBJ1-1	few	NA	CASSVSRNTEAFF	TGTGCCAGCAGCGTAAGTAGGAACACTGAAGCTTTCTTT
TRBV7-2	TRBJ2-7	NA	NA	CASSLQGPNYEQYF	TGTGCCAGCAGCTTACAGGGACCAAATTACGAGCAGTACTTC
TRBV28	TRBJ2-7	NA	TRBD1	CASSSTRGTYEQYF	TGTGCCAGCAGTTCGACCAGGGGGACCTACGAGCAGTACTTC
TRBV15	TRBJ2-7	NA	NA	CATSPRDPEYEQYF	TGTGCCACCAGTCCACGGGACCCAGAGTACGAGCAGTACTTC
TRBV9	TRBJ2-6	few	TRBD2	CASSLRLAGLSGANVLTF	TGTGCCAGCAGCCTCCGACTAGCGGGGCTCTCTGGGGCCAACGTCCTGACTTTC